This T cell receptor (beta chain) was recovered during a study of metastatic and nonmetastatic thyroid tumors. Patients underwent thyroid surgery, and none had received any treatment before it. Germline assignment: CDR1 SGHVS and CDR2 FQNEAQ. V was pared by 5 bases and J by 6 bases, with 22 bases between. This CDR3 has 16 residues. TCRdb re-called clones from the PCR reads using MiXCR. The sample shows roughly 25,000 clones, 20% to 25% of them seen only once. This clone was recorded many times. Just one base apart from a much larger clone, this may be a read error. This chain links TRBV7-8 with TRBJ1-2; possibly TRBD1 for D (6 bases). The sequence derives from a male donor with papillary thyroid cancer or a benign thyroid nodule (not recorded which). Some clones in this sample may be carry-over from other donors' samples. The specimen was blood. The CDR3 bases are TGTGCCAGCAGCGCGCGATCAAGGACAGCGTCCCATGGCTACACCTTC. It yields the protein CASSARSRTASHGYTF. Together with reference TRBV7-8 and TRBJ1-2, the CDR3 gives the full variable domain: GAGVSQSPRYKVAKRGQDVALRCDPISGHVSLFWYQQALGQGPEFLTYFQNEAQLDKSGLPSDRFFAERPEGSVSTLKIQRTQQEDSAVYLCASSARSRTASHGYTFGSGTRLTVV.